This T cell receptor (beta chain) appears in the sequencing data of a study of shared clonotypes between healthy human individuals. Concerning this clone itself: Its cognate antigen is unknown.

The table came from immunoSEQ multiplex PCR; TCRdb's copy has only in-frame clones and leaves some out. The sample has about 2.3 million clones; 85% to 95% are singletons. Findings and caveats of the study: Lower generation probabilities were found for non-shared clonotypes than for those shared by all four donors. The sharing of about 5.3% of naive CD4 clonotypes was seen across a handful of donors.

The TCR comes from a man between 18 and 35 years old in good health. Some clones in this sample may be carry-over from other donors' samples. Specimen: naive CD4+ T cells from PBMCs. The subset denotes: CD45RA+ positively selected.

Here the CDR3 DNA reads TGTGCCAGCAGCCGACGACTAGCGGGAGAAGGGGATACGCAGTATTTT. This encodes CASSRRLAGEGDTQYF. The chain recombines TRBV7-7 with TRBJ2-3, with TRBD2 matching over 12 bases. Germline loops: CDR1 SSHAT, CDR2 FNYEAQ (reference sequence). Trimming at V came to 5 bases and at J to 6 bases, leaving 9 bases not matched to a gene. The CDR3 sequence is 16 residues long. Drawing the rest from reference TRBV7-7 and TRBJ2-3, the complete variable domain is GAGVSQSPRYKVTKRGQDVTLRCDPISSHATLYWYQQALGQGPEFLTYFNYEAQPDKSGLPSDRFSAERPEGSISTLTIQRTEQRDSAMYRCASSRRLAGEGDTQYFGPGTRLTVL.